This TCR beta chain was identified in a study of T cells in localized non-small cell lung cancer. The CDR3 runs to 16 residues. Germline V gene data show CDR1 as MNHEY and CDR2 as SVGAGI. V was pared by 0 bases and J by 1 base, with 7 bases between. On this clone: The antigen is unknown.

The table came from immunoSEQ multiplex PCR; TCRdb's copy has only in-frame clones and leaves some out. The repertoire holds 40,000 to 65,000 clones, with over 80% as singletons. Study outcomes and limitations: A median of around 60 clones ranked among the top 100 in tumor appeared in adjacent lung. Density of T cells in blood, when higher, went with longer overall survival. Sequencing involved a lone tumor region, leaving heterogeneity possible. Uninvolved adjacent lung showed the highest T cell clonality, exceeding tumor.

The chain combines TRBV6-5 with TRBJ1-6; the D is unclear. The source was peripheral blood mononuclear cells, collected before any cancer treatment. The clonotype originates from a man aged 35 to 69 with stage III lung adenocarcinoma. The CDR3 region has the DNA TGTGCCAGCAGTTACTCAGGAGCTTCCTATAATTCACCCCTCCACTTT. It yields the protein CASSYSGASYNSPLHF.